Each of the 17 T cell receptor beta chains below was sequenced from the same sample in a study of OX40 agonist ivuxolimab in advanced cancers. The assay was immunoSEQ multiplex PCR, and TCRdb's table has in-frame clones only and misses some. The table includes over 85,000 clones, roughly nine tenths detected once. This sample comprised CD4+ or CD8+ T cells sorted from blood, obtained in a trial of the OX40 agonist ivuxolimab. Receptors originate from an adult with an advanced solid tumor such as melanoma, head and neck, liver or kidney cancer.

This chain joins TRBV7-9 and TRBJ2-7; TRBD2 agrees at 10 bases. Trimming took 4 bases from V and 2 from J; bases not matched to a gene: 5. CDR1 SEHNR and CDR2 FQNEAQ come from the germline V gene (reference sequence). This CDR3 is built from 15 residues. The CDR3 DNA sequence: TGTGCCAGCAGCTCGAGAAGCGGGAGGGCCTACGAGCAGTACTTC. This codes for CASSSRSGRAYEQYF.

The chain links TRBV6-6 to TRBJ2-7; maybe TRBD1 (6 bases). Germline V CDR1 and CDR2: MNHNY, SVGAGI (reference sequence). The CDR3 totals 16 residues. V lost 0 bases and J lost 9, with 21 bases in between. CDR3 coding DNA: TGTGCCAGCAGTTACTCGATCACAGCAGGGGCTCCCGGGCAGTACTTC. Translated: CASSYSITAGAPGQYF.

V gene TRBV7-2 combines with J gene TRBJ2-3; D is uncertain. In germline, CDR1 is SGHTA, CDR2 FQGNSA. V was pared by 0 bases and J by 0 bases, with 4 bases between. The length of the CDR3 is 14 residues. CDR3 bases: TGTGCCAGCAGCTTAGCGATGAGCACAGATACGCAGTATTTT. Translation: CASSLAMSTDTQYF.

V usage is TRBV28 and J usage is TRBJ2-5; 9 bases match TRBD1. This CDR3 spans 17 amino acids. Trimming removed 4 bases from V and 1 base from J; junction bases left unmatched: 10. Looked up from germline, CDR1 is MDHEN and CDR2 is SYDVKM. CDR3 region: CASSSGTGSFFQETQYF. The CDR3 nucleotides read TGTGCCAGCAGTTCCGGGACAGGGTCATTTTTCCAAGAGACCCAGTACTTC.

The J gene is TRBJ2-7, the V gene TRBV6-5, with TRBD1 matching over 8 bases. V shed 0 bases, J shed 6 bases, and the junction held 4 bases outside the gene matches. The germline V gene has CDR1 MNHEY and CDR2 SVGAGI. CDR3 size: 14 residues. CDR3 sequence (DNA): TGTGCCAGCAGTTACTCGCAGGGGGCTCGCGAGCAGTACTTC. Translation gives CASSYSQGAREQYF.

The J gene is TRBJ2-7, the V gene TRBV5-1; 9 bases line up with TRBD2. The CDR3 sequence is 15 residues long. Looked up from germline, CDR1 is SGHRS and CDR2 is YFSETQ. V was clipped by 2 bases and J by 2 bases; unmatched bases: 5. The CDR3 DNA follows: TGCGCCAGCAGCTTCGGGGGCGGGAGGGCCTACGAGCAGTACTTC. Residues: CASSFGGGRAYEQYF.

This clone occurred a few times. The rearrangement links TRBV11-3 to TRBJ2-1, with a weak D call TRBD2 (5 bases). Germline values: CDR1 SGHNT, CDR2 YENEEA. V shed 1 base and J shed 11 bases, with 12 bases lying between them. CDR3 length: 13 amino acids. CDR3 residues: CASSLGGVEQQFF. In nucleotides, the CDR3 is TGTGCCAGCAGCTTAGGGGGAGTGGAGCAGCAGTTCTTC.

CDR3 coding DNA: TGTGCCAGCAGCTTGGGTGGCACGGCTAGCGGGAGGTTCTTC. As protein: CASSLGGTASGRFF. The V and J genes are TRBV5-6 and TRBJ2-1; 10 bases fit TRBD2. Losses at the gene ends were 0 bases for V and 15 bases for J; bases not matched to a gene: 9. The CDR3 extends over 14 amino acids. The V gene's germline CDR1 is SGHDT and CDR2 YYEEEE.

This chain connects TRBV1 to TRBJ2-3; TRBD2 is taken as the D call from the table, unchecked against the DNA. TRBV1 is listed as a pseudogene. The CDR3 is made up of 17 amino acids. This CDR3 is CTSSQERREGPTDTQYF. In DNA, the CDR3 is TGCACCAGCAGCCAAGAGCGGCGGGAGGGCCCAACAGATACGCAGTATTTT.

The V call is TRBV15, the J call TRBJ2-2; tentative D call: TRBD1 (6 bases). The V end was cut by 0 bases, the J end by 8 bases, with 16 bases between. The CDR3 spans 16 residues. CDR1 is LNHNV, CDR2 YYDKDF, per germline (reference sequence). CDR3 protein: CATSRDLGRGVGELFF. CDR3 DNA sequence: TGTGCCACCAGCAGAGATCTTGGCAGGGGAGTAGGGGAGCTGTTTTTT.

The chain has TRBV19 and TRBJ1-5; perhaps TRBD1 as D (6 bases). Trimming took 10 bases from V and 4 from J, leaving 20 bases between them. The CDR3 covers 15 residues. Germline V gene lookup returns CDR1 LNHDA and CDR2 SQIVND (reference sequence). The CDR3, as DNA: TGTGCCACTGAAACGGGGGGGGCGCGGAATCAGCCCCAGCATTTT. It is translated as CATETGGARNQPQHF.

This clone was counted a single time. This chain uses TRBV15 with TRBJ2-7; D is unresolved. The V end was cut by 1 base, the J end by 0 bases, with 10 bases between. The length of the CDR3 is 15 residues. CDR1 and CDR2 (germline): LNHNV, YYDKDF (reference sequence). CDR3 nucleotide sequence: TGTGCCACCAGCAGAGGCGCGGAGAGCTCCTACGAGCAGTACTTC. Translation: CATSRGAESSYEQYF.

A single count supports this clone. The CDR3 protein is CASSRSSETQYF. CDR3 sequence (DNA): TGTGCCAGCAGCAGAAGCTCAGAGACCCAGTACTTC. This chain joins TRBV5-8 and TRBJ2-5, with D unclear. Between the trimmed V and J ends, which lost 4 bases and 4 bases, there was a span of 8 bases. The CDR3 has 12 amino acids. CDR1 is SGHTS, CDR2 YDEGEE, per germline.

The gene calls are TRBV28 and TRBJ2-2; 11 nucleotides align to TRBD2. CDR3 size: 16 residues. Germline V CDR1 and CDR2: MDHEN, SYDVKM. J lost 3 bases, V lost 6 bases, and 6 bases had no gene match. The CDR3 reads CASSQRLAGYTGELFF. Written as DNA, the CDR3 is TGTGCCAGCAGCCAACGACTAGCGGGATACACCGGGGAGCTGTTTTTT.

The J gene is TRBJ2-7, the V gene TRBV19; no reliable D call. The CDR3 consists of 15 residues. The germline V gene encodes CDR1 LNHDA and CDR2 SQIVND (reference sequence). The V end lost 6 bases, the J end lost 5 bases, and 20 bases lay between the germline ends. CDR3: CASRSLQMGKDEQYF. CDR3 bases: TGTGCCAGTAGATCATTGCAGATGGGAAAAGACGAGCAGTACTTC.

CDR3 amino acids: CASSEGRGRYGYTF. The CDR3 coding sequence is TGTGCCAGCAGTGAAGGAAGGGGCAGGTATGGCTACACCTTC. The rearrangement joins TRBV6-1 to TRBJ1-2, with D perhaps matching TRBD1 (5 bases). In germline, CDR1 is MNHNS, CDR2 SASEGT. The CDR3 extends over 14 amino acids. With 1 base removed from V and 5 bases from J, the gap between germline ends came to 11 bases.

The chain has TRBV19 and TRBJ1-2, with 7 bases fitting TRBD1. Trimming cost V 4 bases and J 2 bases; bases outside gene matches: 4. CDR1 is LNHDA, CDR2 SQIVND, per germline (reference sequence). The CDR3 length is 14 residues. CDR3 residues: CASSTSGQNYGYTF. The CDR3, as DNA: TGTGCCAGTAGTACCTCGGGACAGAACTATGGCTACACCTTC.